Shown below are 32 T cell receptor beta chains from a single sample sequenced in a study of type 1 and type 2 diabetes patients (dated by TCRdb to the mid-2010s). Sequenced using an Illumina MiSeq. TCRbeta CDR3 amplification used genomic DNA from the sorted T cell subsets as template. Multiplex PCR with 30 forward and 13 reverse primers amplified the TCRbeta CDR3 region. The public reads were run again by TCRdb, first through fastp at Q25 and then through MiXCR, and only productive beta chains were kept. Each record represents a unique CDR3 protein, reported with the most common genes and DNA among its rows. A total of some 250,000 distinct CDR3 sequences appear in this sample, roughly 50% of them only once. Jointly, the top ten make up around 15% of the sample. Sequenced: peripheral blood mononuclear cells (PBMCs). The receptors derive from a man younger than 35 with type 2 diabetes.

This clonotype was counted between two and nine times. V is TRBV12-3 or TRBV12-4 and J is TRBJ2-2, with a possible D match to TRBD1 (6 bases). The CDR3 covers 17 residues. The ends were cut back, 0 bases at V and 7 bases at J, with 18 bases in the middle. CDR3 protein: CASSLATRLGAGGELFF. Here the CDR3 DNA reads TGTGCCAGCAGTTTAGCCACACGTTTGGGGGCGGGCGGGGAGCTGTTTTTT.

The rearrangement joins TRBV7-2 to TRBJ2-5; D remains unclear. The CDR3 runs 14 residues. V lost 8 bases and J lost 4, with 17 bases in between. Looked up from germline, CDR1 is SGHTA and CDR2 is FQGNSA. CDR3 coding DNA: TGTGCCAGCTCCCAAGCTGGGCAGGCAGAGACCCAGTACTTC. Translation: CASSQAGQAETQYF. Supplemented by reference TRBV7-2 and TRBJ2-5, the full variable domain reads GAGVSQSPSNKVTEKGKDVELRCDPISGHTALYWYRQSLGQGLEFLIYFQGNSAPDKSGLPSDRFSAERTGGSVSTLTIQRTQQEDSAVYLCASSQAGQAETQYFGPGTRLLVL.

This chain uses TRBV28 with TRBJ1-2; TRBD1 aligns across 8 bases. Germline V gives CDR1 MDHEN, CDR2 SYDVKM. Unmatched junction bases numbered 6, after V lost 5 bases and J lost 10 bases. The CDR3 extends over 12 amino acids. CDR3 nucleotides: TGTGCCAGCAGTCCGCCGGGACAGGACTACACCTTC. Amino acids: CASSPPGQDYTF.

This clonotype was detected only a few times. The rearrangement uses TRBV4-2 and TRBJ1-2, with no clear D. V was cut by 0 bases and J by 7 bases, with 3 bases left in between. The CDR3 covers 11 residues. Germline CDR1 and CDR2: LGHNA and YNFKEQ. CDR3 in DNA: TGTGCCAGCAGCCAAGAGGGTGGCTACACCTTC. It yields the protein CASSQEGGYTF.

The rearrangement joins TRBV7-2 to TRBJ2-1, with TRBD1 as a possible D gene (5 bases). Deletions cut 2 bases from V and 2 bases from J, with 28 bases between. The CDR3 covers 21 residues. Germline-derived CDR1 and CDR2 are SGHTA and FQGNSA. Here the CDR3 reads CASSLFSFSPRVVGPYNEQFF. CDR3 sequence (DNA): TGTGCCAGCAGCTTATTCTCGTTCTCCCCAAGGGTAGTGGGGCCCTACAATGAGCAGTTCTTC.

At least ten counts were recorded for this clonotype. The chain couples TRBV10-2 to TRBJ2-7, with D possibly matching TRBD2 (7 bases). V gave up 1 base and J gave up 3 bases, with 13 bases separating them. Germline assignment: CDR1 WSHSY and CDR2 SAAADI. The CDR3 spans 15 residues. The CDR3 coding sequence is TGCGCCAGCAGTGAGTGGGGGGGGCAAATCTACGAGCAGTACTTC. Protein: CASSEWGGQIYEQYF.

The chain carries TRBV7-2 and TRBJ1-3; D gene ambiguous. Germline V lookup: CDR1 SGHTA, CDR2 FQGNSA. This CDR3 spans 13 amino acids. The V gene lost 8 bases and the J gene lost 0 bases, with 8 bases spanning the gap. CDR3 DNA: TGTGCCAGCGATATCATCTCTGGAAACACCATATATTTT. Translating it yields CASDIISGNTIYF.

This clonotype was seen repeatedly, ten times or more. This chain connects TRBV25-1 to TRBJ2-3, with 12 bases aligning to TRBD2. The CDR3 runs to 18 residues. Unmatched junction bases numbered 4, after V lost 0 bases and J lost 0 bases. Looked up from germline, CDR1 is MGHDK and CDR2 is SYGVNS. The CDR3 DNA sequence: TGTGCCAGCAGTGAATACAACCTAGCGGGGGGGAGCACAGATACGCAGTATTTT. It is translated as CASSEYNLAGGSTDTQYF. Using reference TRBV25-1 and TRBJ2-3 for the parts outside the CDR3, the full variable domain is EADIYQTPRYLVIGTGKKITLECSQTMGHDKMYWYQQDPGMELHLIHYSYGVNSTEKGDLSSESTVSRIRTEHFPLTLESARPSHTSQYLCASSEYNLAGGSTDTQYFGPGTRLTVL.

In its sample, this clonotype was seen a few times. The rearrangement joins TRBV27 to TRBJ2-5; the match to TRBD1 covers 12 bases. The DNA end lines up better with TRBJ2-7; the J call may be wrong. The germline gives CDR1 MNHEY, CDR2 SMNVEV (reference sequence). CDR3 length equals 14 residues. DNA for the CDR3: TGTGCCAGCAGTCAGGGACAGGGGGCCCACGAGCAGTACTTC. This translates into CASSQGQGAHEQYF.

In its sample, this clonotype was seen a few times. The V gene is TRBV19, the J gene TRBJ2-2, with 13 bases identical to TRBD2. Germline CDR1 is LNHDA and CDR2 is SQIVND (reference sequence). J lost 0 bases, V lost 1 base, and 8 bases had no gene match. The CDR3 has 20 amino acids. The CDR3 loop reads CASSIGLAGGPFANTGELFF. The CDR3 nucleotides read TGTGCCAGTAGTATAGGACTAGCGGGGGGCCCGTTCGCGAACACCGGGGAGCTGTTTTTT.

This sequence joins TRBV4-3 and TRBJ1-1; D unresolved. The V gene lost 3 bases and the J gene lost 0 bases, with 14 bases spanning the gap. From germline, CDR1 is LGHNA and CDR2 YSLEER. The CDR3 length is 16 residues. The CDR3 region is CASSQDPTAMNTEAFF. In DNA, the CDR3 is TGCGCCAGCAGCCAGGATCCTACTGCAATGAACACTGAAGCTTTCTTT.

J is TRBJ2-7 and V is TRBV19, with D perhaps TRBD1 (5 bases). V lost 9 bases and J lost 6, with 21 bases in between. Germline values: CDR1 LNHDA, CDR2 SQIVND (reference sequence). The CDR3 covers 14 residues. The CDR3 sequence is CARLRQIPFREQYF. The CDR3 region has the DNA TGTGCCAGGTTACGACAGATCCCTTTTCGCGAGCAGTACTTC.

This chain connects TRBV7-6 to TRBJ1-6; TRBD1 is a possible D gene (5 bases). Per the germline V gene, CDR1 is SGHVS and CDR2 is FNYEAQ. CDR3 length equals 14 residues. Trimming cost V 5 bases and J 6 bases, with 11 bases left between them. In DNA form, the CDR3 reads TGTGCCAGCAGCCATGGGGCGGGTAATTCACCCCTCCACTTT. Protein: CASSHGAGNSPLHF. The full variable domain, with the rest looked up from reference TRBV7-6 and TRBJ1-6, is GAGVSQSPRYKVTKRGQDVALRCDPISGHVSLYWYRQALGQGPEFLTYFNYEAQQDKSGLPNDRFSAERPEGSISTLTIQRTEQRDSAMYRCASSHGAGNSPLHFGNGTRLTVT.

CDR3 nucleotides: TGTGCCAGCAGTTTAATAGGGTATGGGATTGGCACTGAAGCTTTCTTT. This sequence encodes CASSLIGYGIGTEAFF. V and J are TRBV28 and TRBJ1-1; D gene uncertain. The CDR3 sequence is 16 residues long. Deletions cut 2 bases from V and 4 bases from J, with 17 bases between. Per germline, CDR1 MDHEN and CDR2 SYDVKM.

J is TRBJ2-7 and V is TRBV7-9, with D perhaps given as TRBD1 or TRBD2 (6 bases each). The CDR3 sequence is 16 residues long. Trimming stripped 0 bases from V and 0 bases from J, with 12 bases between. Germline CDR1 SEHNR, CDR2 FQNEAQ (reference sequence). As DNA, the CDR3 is TGTGCCAGCAGCTTAGCAGTGGGGGGCCTCTCCTACGAGCAGTACTTC. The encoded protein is CASSLAVGGLSYEQYF.

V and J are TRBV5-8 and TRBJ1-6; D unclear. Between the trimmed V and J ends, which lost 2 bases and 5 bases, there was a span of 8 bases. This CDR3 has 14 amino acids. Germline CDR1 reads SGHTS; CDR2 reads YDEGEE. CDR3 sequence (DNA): TGTGCCAGCAGCTTCGGTGAAGATAATTCACCCCTCCACTTT. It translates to CASSFGEDNSPLHF.

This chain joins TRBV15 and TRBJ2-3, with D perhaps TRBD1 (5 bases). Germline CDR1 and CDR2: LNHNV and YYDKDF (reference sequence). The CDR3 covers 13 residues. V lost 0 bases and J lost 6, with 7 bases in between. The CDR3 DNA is TGTGCCACCAGCAGAGATCCAGGGGATACGCAGTATTTT. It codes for CATSRDPGDTQYF.

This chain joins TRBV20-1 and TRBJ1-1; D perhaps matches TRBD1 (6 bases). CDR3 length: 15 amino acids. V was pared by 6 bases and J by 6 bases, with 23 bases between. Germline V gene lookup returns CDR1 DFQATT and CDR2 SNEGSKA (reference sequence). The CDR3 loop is CSALITGWYSPEAFF. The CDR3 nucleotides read TGCAGTGCCCTCATCACAGGGTGGTATTCTCCTGAAGCTTTCTTT.

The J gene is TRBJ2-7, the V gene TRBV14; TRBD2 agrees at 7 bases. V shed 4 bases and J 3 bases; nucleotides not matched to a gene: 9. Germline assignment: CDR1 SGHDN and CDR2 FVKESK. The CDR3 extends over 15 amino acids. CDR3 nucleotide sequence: TGTGCCAGCAGCCGGGATAGTAGCGGGTACTACGAGCAGTACTTC. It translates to CASSRDSSGYYEQYF. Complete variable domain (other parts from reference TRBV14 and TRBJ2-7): EAGVTQFPSHSVIEKGQTVTLRCDPISGHDNLYWYRRVMGKEIKFLLHFVKESKQDESGMPNNRFLAERTGGTYSTLKVQPAELEDSGVYFCASSRDSSGYYEQYFGPGTRLTVT.

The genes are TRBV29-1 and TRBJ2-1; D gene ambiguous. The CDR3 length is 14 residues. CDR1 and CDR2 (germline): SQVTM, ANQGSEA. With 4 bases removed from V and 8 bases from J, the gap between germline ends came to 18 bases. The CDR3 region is CSVGLRRIGDEQFF. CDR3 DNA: TGCAGCGTTGGTCTAAGGCGGATCGGAGATGAGCAGTTCTTC.

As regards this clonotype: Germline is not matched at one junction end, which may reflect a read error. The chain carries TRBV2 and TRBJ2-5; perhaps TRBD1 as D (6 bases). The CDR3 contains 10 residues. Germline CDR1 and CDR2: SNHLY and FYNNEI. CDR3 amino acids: CAGRTVYLSF. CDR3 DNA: TGTGCCGGACGGACAGTTTACTTGAGCTTC.

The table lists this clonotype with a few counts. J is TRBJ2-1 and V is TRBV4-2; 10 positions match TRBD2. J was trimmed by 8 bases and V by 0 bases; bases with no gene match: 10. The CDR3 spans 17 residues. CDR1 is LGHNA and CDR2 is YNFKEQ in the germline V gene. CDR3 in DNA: TGTGCCAGCAGCCAAGAGGGGCAGCGGGAGGGAGGCGATGAGCAGTTCTTC. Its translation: CASSQEGQREGGDEQFF.

For the CDR3, the DNA is TGTGCCAGCAGCCAAGGCTTGGCGACCCTCGGGGGAATTGCTAGTGAAAAACTGTTTTTT. The encoded protein is CASSQGLATLGGIASEKLFF. This chain connects TRBV3-1 to TRBJ1-4; weak D call: TRBD1 (5 bases). V was cut by 1 base and J by 7 bases, with 28 bases left in between. Germline V gives CDR1 LGHDT, CDR2 YNNKEL (reference sequence). The CDR3 is made up of 20 amino acids.

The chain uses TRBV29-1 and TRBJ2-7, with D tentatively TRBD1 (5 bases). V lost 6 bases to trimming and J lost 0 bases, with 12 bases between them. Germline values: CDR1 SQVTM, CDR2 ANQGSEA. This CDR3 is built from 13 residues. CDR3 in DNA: TGCAGCGTACTTCGCGACAGCTCCTACGAGCAGTACTTC. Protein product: CSVLRDSSYEQYF.

CDR3 nucleotide sequence: TGTGCCAGCAGTTTCCAGGAAACCATTAACGAGCAGTACTTC. Translating it yields CASSFQETINEQYF. This rearrangement joins TRBV12-3 or TRBV12-4 to TRBJ2-7; D unclear. The CDR3 is made up of 14 amino acids. Trimming left V 3 bases short and J 5 bases short, with 14 bases between.

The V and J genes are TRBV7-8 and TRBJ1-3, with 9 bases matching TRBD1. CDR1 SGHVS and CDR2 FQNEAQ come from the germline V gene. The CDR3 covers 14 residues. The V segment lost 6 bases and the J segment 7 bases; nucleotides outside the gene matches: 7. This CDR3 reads CASRRPGTGNTIYF. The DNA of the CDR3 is TGTGCCAGCAGACGTCCCGGGACAGGGAACACCATATATTTT.

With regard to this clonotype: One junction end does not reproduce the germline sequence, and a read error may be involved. CDR3 amino acids: CASSLPSAQEQFF. The CDR3 region has the DNA TGTGCCAGCAGCTTACCTTCCGCCCAAGAGCAGTTCTTC. The chain links TRBV5-1 to TRBJ2-1; D gene unclear. Germline CDR1 and CDR2: SGHRS and YFSETQ. This CDR3 spans 13 amino acids. The full variable domain, rest sourced from reference TRBV5-1 and TRBJ2-1, is KAGVTQTPRYLIKTRGQQVTLSCSPISGHRSVSWYQQTPGQGLQFLFEYFSETQRNKGNFPGRFSGRQFSNSRSEMNVSTLELGDSALYLCASSLPSAQEQFFGPGTRLTVL.

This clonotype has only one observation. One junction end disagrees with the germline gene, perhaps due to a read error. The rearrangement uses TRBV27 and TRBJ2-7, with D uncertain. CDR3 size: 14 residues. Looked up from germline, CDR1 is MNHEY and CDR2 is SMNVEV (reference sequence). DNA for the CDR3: TGTGCCAACAGTTTAGCCGAAAGCTCCTACGAGCAGTACTTC. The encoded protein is CANSLAESSYEQYF.

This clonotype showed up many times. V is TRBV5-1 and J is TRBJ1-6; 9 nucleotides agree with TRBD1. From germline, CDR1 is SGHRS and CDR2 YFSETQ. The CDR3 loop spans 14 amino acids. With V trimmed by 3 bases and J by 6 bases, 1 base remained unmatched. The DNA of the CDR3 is TGCGCCAGCAGCTCGACAGGGGGTAATTCACCCCTCCACTTT. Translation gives CASSSTGGNSPLHF.

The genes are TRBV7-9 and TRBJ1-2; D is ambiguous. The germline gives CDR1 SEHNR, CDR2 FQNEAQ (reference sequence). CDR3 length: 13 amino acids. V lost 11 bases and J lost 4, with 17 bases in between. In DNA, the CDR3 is TGTGCCTCGACAAGTGGGGATCGCTATGGCTACACCTTC. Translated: CASTSGDRYGYTF.

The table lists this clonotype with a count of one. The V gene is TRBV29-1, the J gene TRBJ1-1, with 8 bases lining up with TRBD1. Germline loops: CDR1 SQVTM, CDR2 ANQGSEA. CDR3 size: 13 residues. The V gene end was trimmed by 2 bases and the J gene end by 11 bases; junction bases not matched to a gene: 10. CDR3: CSVESRGRGGAFF. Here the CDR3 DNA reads TGCAGCGTTGAATCCAGGGGGCGTGGGGGGGCTTTCTTT. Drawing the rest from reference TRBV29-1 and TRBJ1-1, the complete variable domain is SAVISQKPSRDICQRGTSLTIQCQVDSQVTMMFWYRQQPGQSLTLIATANQGSEATYESGFVIDKFPISRPNLTFSTLTVSNMSPEDSSIYLCSVESRGRGGAFFGQGTRLTVV.

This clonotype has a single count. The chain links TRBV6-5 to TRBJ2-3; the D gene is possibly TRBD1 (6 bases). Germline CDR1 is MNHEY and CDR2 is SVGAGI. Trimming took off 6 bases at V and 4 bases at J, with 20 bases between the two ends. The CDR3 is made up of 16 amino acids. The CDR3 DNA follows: TGTGCCAGCAGCCGCACCACGATACAGGGAGCAGATACGCAGTATTTT. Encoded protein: CASSRTTIQGADTQYF.